This T cell receptor (beta chain) was identified during a study of blood T cell repertoires in COVID-19. For the study at large: Samples of COVID-19 (acute and convalescent) were obtained from the United States, Italy and Spain. T cells, B-cell-depleted T cells, or PBMCs provided the cDNA or gDNA that served as material.

Original processing notes: Amplification with reference gene primers provided the estimates of nucleated cell counts. TCRdb's copy holds only in-frame clones and misses some; the assay was immunoSEQ multiplex PCR. V, J and clone size were drawn from that table, and D and trimming were deduced from the DNA. The table shows around 300,000 clones, with 90% occurring only once. Sequences were obtained from peripheral blood. The receptor was derived from a middle-aged woman with COVID-19, enrolled during active disease.

The CDR3 is CASSPDRGLNYGYTF. The CDR3 bases are TGTGCCAGCAGTCCGGACAGGGGGTTAAACTATGGCTACACCTTC. This sequence joins TRBV6-5 and TRBJ1-2; 10 bases are shared with TRBD1. Germline-derived CDR1 and CDR2 are MNHEY and SVGAGI. Unmatched junction bases numbered 5, after V lost 5 bases and J lost 2 bases. The CDR3 length is 15 residues.